What follows are 4 T cell receptor beta chains derived from one specimen sequenced in a study of T cell repertoires in cytomegalovirus infection. TCRdb reanalysed the reads using MiXCR and keeps one entry per CDR3 protein. This table has 100,000 or so distinct CDR3 sequences, roughly two fifths appearing once. Their target antigens are unknown. The sequences come from CD8+ T cells from cultured PBMCs, collected from culture after CMV antigen stimulation. Receptor source: a human donor in good health (CMV status not recorded). Some clones in this sample may be carry-over from other donors' samples.

This clonotype was counted many times. The chain joins TRBV7-6 to TRBJ2-7; 9 bases are a match to TRBD1. The germline gives CDR1 SGHVS, CDR2 FNYEAQ. V was clipped by 9 bases and J by 2 bases; unmatched bases: 11. This CDR3 spans 15 amino acids. The CDR3 DNA sequence: TGTGCCAGTGGAACGCGGGACAGGGCACCCTACGAGCAGTACTTC. It is translated as CASGTRDRAPYEQYF.

With respect to this clonotype: This clone may be a read error of a much larger clone one base away. The DNA of the CDR3 is TGTGCCAGCAGCCACGGGGGGGATACGCAGTATTTT. It codes for CASSHGGDTQYF. This chain joins TRBV7-9 and TRBJ2-3; 7 bases line up with TRBD2. The CDR3 spans 12 residues. The junction had 2 bases not matched to a gene; V was cut back by 5 bases and J by 6 bases. Germline CDR1 SEHNR, CDR2 FQNEAQ (reference sequence). The full variable domain, its missing parts supplied by reference TRBV7-9 and TRBJ2-3, is DTGVSQNPRHKITKRGQNVTFRCDPISEHNRLYWYRQTLGQGPEFLTYFQNEAQLEKSRLLSDRFSAERPKGSFSTLEIQRTEQGDSAMYLCASSHGGDTQYFGPGTRLTVL.

The chain has TRBV27 and TRBJ2-7; D remains unclear. CDR1 and CDR2 from the germline V gene are MNHEY and SMNVEV (reference sequence). The CDR3 covers 11 residues. Trimming took off 7 bases at V and 6 bases at J, with 10 bases between the two ends. DNA of the CDR3: TGTGCCAGCACCCTCGGTCCCGAGCAGTACTTC. This translates into CASTLGPEQYF.

This clonotype showed up many times. The chain joins TRBV7-8 to TRBJ2-7; D tentatively reads TRBD1 or TRBD2 (7 bases each). CDR3 size: 15 residues. The germline V gene encodes CDR1 SGHVS and CDR2 FQNEAQ. V gave up 5 bases and J gave up 2 bases, with 16 bases separating them. The CDR3 bases are TGTGCCAGCAGCCCCAGGGGGGGGACAGCCTACGAGCAGTACTTC. This sequence encodes CASSPRGGTAYEQYF.